This TCR beta chain comes out of a study of T cells in tumors after PD-1 blockade. The wider study: During anti-PD-1 treatment, some patients continued daily vismodegib 150 mg.

Assay: immunoSEQ multiplex PCR; the TCRdb copy retains only in-frame clones and omits some. The table lists 20,000 to 25,000 clones, around 80% of them singletons, with roughly 27% in the top ten. This clone has just a few counts. Germline V gene sequence: CDR1 SGHAT, CDR2 FQDESV (reference sequence). This CDR3 is 14 amino acids long. The V gene end was trimmed by 5 bases and the J gene end by 4 bases; junction bases not matched to a gene: 7. The clonotype was recovered from a human donor with basal cell carcinoma. Specimen: PBMCs, collected before anti-PD-1 treatment. J is TRBJ2-7 and V is TRBV11-1, with TRBD1 matching 8 bases. The CDR3 nucleotides read TGTGCCAGCAGCCCGGGGACAGGCCCTTACGAGCAGTACTTC. It is translated as CASSPGTGPYEQYF.